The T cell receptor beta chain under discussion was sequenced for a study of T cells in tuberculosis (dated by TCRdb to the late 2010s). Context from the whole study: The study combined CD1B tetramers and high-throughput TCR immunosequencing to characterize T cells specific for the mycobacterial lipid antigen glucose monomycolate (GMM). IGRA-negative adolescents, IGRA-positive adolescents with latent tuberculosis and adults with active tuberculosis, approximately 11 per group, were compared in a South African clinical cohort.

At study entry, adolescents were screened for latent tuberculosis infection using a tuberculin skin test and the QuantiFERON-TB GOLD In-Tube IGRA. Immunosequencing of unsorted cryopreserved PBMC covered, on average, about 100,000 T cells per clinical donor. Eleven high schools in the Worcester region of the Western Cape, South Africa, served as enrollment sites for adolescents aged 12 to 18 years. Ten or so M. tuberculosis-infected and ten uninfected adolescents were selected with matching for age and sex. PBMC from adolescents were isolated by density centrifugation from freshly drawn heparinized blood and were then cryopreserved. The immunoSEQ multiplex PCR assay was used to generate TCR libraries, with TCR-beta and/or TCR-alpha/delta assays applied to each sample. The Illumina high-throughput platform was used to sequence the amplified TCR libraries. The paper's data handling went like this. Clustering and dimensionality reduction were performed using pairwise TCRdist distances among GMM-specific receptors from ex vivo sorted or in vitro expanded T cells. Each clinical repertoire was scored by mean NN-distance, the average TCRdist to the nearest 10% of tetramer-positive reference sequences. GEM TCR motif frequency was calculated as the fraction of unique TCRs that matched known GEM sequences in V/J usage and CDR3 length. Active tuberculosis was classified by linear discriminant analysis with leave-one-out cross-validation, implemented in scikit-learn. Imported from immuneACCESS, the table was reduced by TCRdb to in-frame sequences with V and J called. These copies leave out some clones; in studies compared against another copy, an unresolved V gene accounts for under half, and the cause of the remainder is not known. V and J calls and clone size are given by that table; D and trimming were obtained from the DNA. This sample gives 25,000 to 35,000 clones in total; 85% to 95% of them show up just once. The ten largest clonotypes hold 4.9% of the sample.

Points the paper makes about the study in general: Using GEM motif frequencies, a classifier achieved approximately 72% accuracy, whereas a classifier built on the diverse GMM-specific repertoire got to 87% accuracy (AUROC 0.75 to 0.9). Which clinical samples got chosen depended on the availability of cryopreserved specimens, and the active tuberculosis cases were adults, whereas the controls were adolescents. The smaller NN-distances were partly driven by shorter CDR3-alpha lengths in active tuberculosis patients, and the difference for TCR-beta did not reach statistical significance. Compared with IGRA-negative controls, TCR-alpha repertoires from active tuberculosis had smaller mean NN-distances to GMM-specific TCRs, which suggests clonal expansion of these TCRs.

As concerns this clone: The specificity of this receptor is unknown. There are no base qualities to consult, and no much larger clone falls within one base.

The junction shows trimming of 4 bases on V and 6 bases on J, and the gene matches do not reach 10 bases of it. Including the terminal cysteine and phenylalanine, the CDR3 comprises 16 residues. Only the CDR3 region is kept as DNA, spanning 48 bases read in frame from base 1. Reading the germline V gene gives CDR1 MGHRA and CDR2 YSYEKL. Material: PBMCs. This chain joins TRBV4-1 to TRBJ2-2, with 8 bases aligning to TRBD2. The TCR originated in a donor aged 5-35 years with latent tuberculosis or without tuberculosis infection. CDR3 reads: CASSPRTSSYSGELFF. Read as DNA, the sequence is TGCGCCAGCAGCCCCAGGACTAGCTCCTACTCCGGGGAGCTGTTTTTT.